This T cell receptor beta chain was found in a study of T cells in localized non-small cell lung cancer. Libraries were prepared by immunoSEQ multiplex PCR; TCRdb keeps only in-frame clonotypes and omits some of them. The sample lists tens of thousands of clones; around nine tenths were seen once. With 6 bases removed from V and 5 bases from J, the gap between germline ends came to 10 bases. CDR3 size: 11 residues. Looked up from germline, CDR1 is SQVTM and CDR2 is ANQGSEA. The genes are TRBV29-1 and TRBJ1-1; a weak D match, TRBD1 (6 bases). The specimen was peripheral blood, collected before any cancer treatment. This receptor was obtained from a woman aged 40-75 years with stage I lung adenocarcinoma. CDR3 in amino acids: CSVRTDTEAFF. The CDR3 DNA reads TGCAGCGTCCGGACAGATACTGAAGCTTTCTTT.